The 7 T cell receptor beta chains below were found in one sample sequenced in a study of early T cells in non-severe SARS-CoV-2 infection. Via MiXCR, TCRdb re-called the 5' RACE reads, giving one row per CDR3 protein. Of around 76,000 distinct CDR3 sequences in the sample, 11% were seen once. Sequenced input: whole blood. All receptors come from an adult who was a healthcare worker with PCR-confirmed SARS-CoV-2 infection or an uninfected control (not recorded which).

This clonotype was seen repeatedly, ten times or more. The genes are TRBV18 and TRBJ1-6; a weak D match, TRBD1 (5 bases). V was cut by 1 base and J by 6 bases, with 10 bases left in between. CDR1 and CDR2 from the germline V gene are KGHSH and LQKENI. There are 15 residues in the CDR3. CDR3 loop: CASSPRDGTNSPLHF. As DNA, the CDR3 is TGTGCCAGCTCACCACGGGACGGAACTAATTCACCCCTCCACTTT.

This clonotype appeared a few times. The chain has TRBV4-2 and TRBJ2-5, with 14 bases matching TRBD2. V lost 3 bases to trimming and J lost 6 bases; unmatched junction nucleotides: 3. CDR1 is LGHNA, CDR2 YNFKEQ, per germline. The CDR3 is 15 amino acids. For the CDR3, the DNA is TGTGCCAGCAGCCAGACTAGCGGGGGGGCCCAGACCCAGTACTTC. This gives the protein CASSQTSGGAQTQYF.

In this sample, this clonotype turned up many times. This sequence joins TRBV10-1 and TRBJ1-2; D is unclear. The CDR3 covers 13 residues. V was clipped by 5 bases and J by 1 base, with 8 bases between them. CDR1 and CDR2 (germline): WNHNN, SYGVQD (reference sequence). The chain's CDR3 is CASSSQVNYGYTF. CDR3 DNA: TGCGCCAGCAGTTCTCAGGTTAACTATGGCTACACCTTC.

In this sample, this clonotype turned up many times. The chain is built from TRBV20-1 and TRBJ1-1; a possible D gene is TRBD1 (5 bases). V lost 3 bases, J lost 3 bases, and 14 bases lay in between. CDR1 DFQATT and CDR2 SNEGSKA come from the germline V gene (reference sequence). This CDR3 comprises 14 residues. CDR3 nucleotides: TGCAGTGCTAGGACGGGGCGAACGGACACTGAAGCTTTCTTT. Translating gives CSARTGRTDTEAFF.

This clonotype was seen a few times. The genes are TRBV29-1 and TRBJ1-1; D unresolved. The CDR3 covers 11 residues. Germline V gene sequence: CDR1 SQVTM, CDR2 ANQGSEA. V lost 7 bases, J lost 4 bases, and 10 bases lay in between. The CDR3 loop is CSAVLSTEAFF. Written as DNA, the CDR3 is TGCAGCGCCGTTCTGAGCACTGAAGCTTTCTTT.

As regards this clonotype: This may arise from a read error, as a much more abundant clone is one base away. The rearrangement links TRBV10-3 to TRBJ1-3; TRBD1 might be the D (5 bases). Germline loops: CDR1 ENHRY, CDR2 SYGVKD. V lost 2 bases and J 0 bases, leaving 11 bases between the germline ends. The CDR3 is 16 residues long. The CDR3 DNA sequence: TGTGCCATCAGTGAGCCCGTGACAGTCTCTGGAAACACCATATATTTT. Translating gives CAISEPVTVSGNTIYF.

This clonotype showed up many times. V usage is TRBV20-1 and J usage is TRBJ1-5; the D gene is possibly TRBD1 (5 bases). This CDR3 is built from 12 residues. CDR1 and CDR2 from the germline V gene are DFQATT and SNEGSKA (reference sequence). V shed 2 bases and J shed 7 bases, with 9 bases lying between them. The CDR3 sequence: CSARQGSQPQHF. As DNA, the CDR3 is TGCAGTGCTAGACAGGGCAGCCAGCCCCAGCATTTT.